This is a list of T cell receptor beta chains from one sample in a study of a mutant IDH1 vaccine in newly diagnosed glioma. The data were produced by immunoSEQ multiplex PCR, yet TCRdb's version contains in-frame clones alone and is incomplete. Here the sample spans some 70,000 clones, approximately 87% being singletons. Their cognate antigens are unknown. The source was PBMCs, collected from a glioma patient whose treatment included an IDH1 peptide vaccine. The receptors come from a man younger than 35 with glioma. CDR3s include the opening cysteine and the closing phenylalanine or tryptophan. The D gene is left open where the match is weak. Not every row has a clone size; where given, it reads once, few, many or a size class.

TRBV7-2	NA	NA	TRBJ1-4	TGTGCCAGCAGCTTATTGGCGGGGATTAATGAAAAACTGTTTTTT	CASSLLAGINEKLFF
TRBV5-6	TRBD2	NA	TRBJ2-1	TGTGCCAGCAGCTTGCGCGGGGGAGGCAATGAGCAGTTCTTC	CASSLRGGGNEQFF
TRBV5-4	NA	NA	TRBJ2-6	TGTGCCAGCAGCTTGGGAGGGTTGCCGGGGGCCAACGTCCTGACTTTC	CASSLGGLPGANVLTF
TRBV27	TRBD1	NA	TRBJ1-1	TGTGCCAGTCAACCGGGACAGTTCAACACTGAAGCTTTCTTT	CASQPGQFNTEAFF
TRBV20-1	NA	NA	TRBJ1-2	TGCAGTGCTTCTGGGGTATACGGCTACACCTTC	CSASGVYGYTF
TRBV29-1	TRBD2	NA	TRBJ2-3	TGCAGCGTTGATAGCGGGGCCACAGATACGCAGTATTTT	CSVDSGATDTQYF
TRBV29-1	NA	few	TRBJ1-1	TGCAGCGCCCATCAGACCCAAGGCACTGAAGCTTTCTTT	CSAHQTQGTEAFF
TRBV6-5	TRBD2	NA	TRBJ2-7	TGTGCCAGCAGTTCCTCCCCAGCGGGAGTCTACGAGCAGTACTTC	CASSSSPAGVYEQYF
TRBV20-1	NA	few	TRBJ1-1	TGCAGTGCTAGAGTAGGGACAGAAGCTTTCTTT	CSARVGTEAFF
TRBV4-1	NA	NA	TRBJ2-3	TGCGCCAGCAGCCAAGAACCAGTGAGCACAGATACGCAGTATTTT	CASSQEPVSTDTQYF
TRBV7-2	TRBD1	once	TRBJ1-2	TGTGCCAGCAGCCAATACCCTACATATATCGACAGGGGCAGTGGCTACACCTTC	CASSQYPTYIDRGSGYTF
TRBV28	TRBD2	NA	TRBJ2-7	TGTGCCAGCAGTCCGGGACTAGCGGCCGAGCAGTACTTC	CASSPGLAAEQYF
TRBV19	NA	NA	TRBJ2-6	TGTGCCAGTAGTATCTACACCTGGGGGGCCAACGTCCTGACTTTC	CASSIYTWGANVLTF
TRBV27	NA	NA	TRBJ2-7	TGTGCCAGCAGATACACCCGGACAGACCCCTACGAGCAGTACTTC	CASRYTRTDPYEQYF
TRBV27	NA	NA	TRBJ2-3	TGTGCCAGCAGCTACGGGGACATAGGTCCCGGAGATACGCAGTATTTT	CASSYGDIGPGDTQYF
TRBV7-3	NA	NA	TRBJ2-5	TGTGCCAGCAGCTTAAAAGGGCGCCCAGAGACCCAGTACTTC	CASSLKGRPETQYF
TRBV7-7	NA	once	TRBJ2-7	TGTGCTAGCAGCTTAGGTTTTCCCGAGCAGTACTTC	CASSLGFPEQYF
TRBV7-2	TRBD1	NA	TRBJ2-2	TGTGCCAGCAGCTTAGCTCCGACTAGGACAGGGGTAAACACCGGGGAGCTGTTTTTT	CASSLAPTRTGVNTGELFF
TRBV5-5	NA	NA	TRBJ1-1	TGTGCCAGCAGTCTTACCAGGAACACTGAAGCTTTCTTT	CASSLTRNTEAFF
TRBV13	TRBD2	NA	TRBJ2-1	TGTGCCAGCAGCCCCGGGACTAGCGATGAGCAGTTCTTC	CASSPGTSDEQFF
TRBV27	NA	NA	TRBJ1-2	TGTGCCAGCAGAGCTTCACAGGGAGTCTATGGCTACACCTTC	CASRASQGVYGYTF
TRBV2	TRBD1	few	TRBJ1-6	TGTGCCAGCAGACGGACAGGGGTAAATTCACCCCTCCACTTT	CASRRTGVNSPLHF
TRBV30	NA	NA	TRBJ2-2	TGTGCCTGGACCCACTCCACCGGGGAGCTGTTTTTT	CAWTHSTGELFF
TRBV2	TRBD1	NA	TRBJ1-2	TGTGCCAGCAGTCCCCCAGCCAGGGGGCTCTATGGCTACACCTTC	CASSPPARGLYGYTF
TRBV5-1	TRBD2	once	TRBJ2-7	TGCGCCAGCAGCTCTCGGGGGGACGAGCAGTACTTC	CASSSRGDEQYF
TRBV7-2	NA	NA	TRBJ2-7	TGTGCCAGCAGCCCGCCGGCAACTCAAAGGATCGGCGAGCAGTACTTC	CASSPPATQRIGEQYF
TRBV27	NA	NA	TRBJ2-7	TGTGCCAGCTCTCGGGCAGGAAAAAAAAACGAGCAGTACTTC	CASSRAGKKNEQYF
TRBV7-9	NA	NA	TRBJ2-1	TGTGCCAGCAGCCCGATCAACAATGAGCAGTTCTTC	CASSPINNEQFF
TRBV4-3	NA	once	TRBJ1-4	TGCGCCAGCAGCCAAGAGAACAGGGAGGGAGGAAAACTGTTTTTT	CASSQENREGGKLFF
TRBV5-6	TRBD1	NA	TRBJ1-3	TGTGCCAGCAGCTTACAGGGGGCTATAGGCACCATATATTTT	CASSLQGAIGTIYF
TRBV19	TRBD1	NA	TRBJ1-3	TGTGCCAGTAGTAATACCGGGACAGCTGGAAACACCATATATTTT	CASSNTGTAGNTIYF
TRBV2	NA	few	TRBJ1-5	TGTGCCAGCGGTCAGCCCCAGCATTTT	CASGQPQHF
TRBV4-3	TRBD1	few	TRBJ1-2	TGCGCCAGCAGCCAAGTAGGACAGGAGAACTATGGCTACACCTTC	CASSQVGQENYGYTF
TRBV6-6	NA	NA	TRBJ2-7	TGTGCCAGCGGAGGGAACTCCTACGAGCAGTACTTC	CASGGNSYEQYF
TRBV2	NA	NA	TRBJ2-3	TGTGCCAGCAGTGAACTCGGTAGCGAGATCACAGATACGCAGTATTTT	CASSELGSEITDTQYF
TRBV28	TRBD2	NA	TRBJ2-3	TGTGCCAGCAGCTCCGGGACTACCCTCACAGATACGCAGTATTTT	CASSSGTTLTDTQYF
TRBV19	NA	NA	TRBJ1-5	TGTGCCAGTAGTATCGGCAGGGATTATAGCAATCAGCCCCAGCATTTT	CASSIGRDYSNQPQHF
TRBV6-1	NA	NA	TRBJ1-4	TGTGCCAGCAGTGAAGGGCTTAATGAAAAACTGTTTTTT	CASSEGLNEKLFF
TRBV2	NA	NA	TRBJ2-3	TGTGCCAGCAGGGAGGGGGGCTGGACAGATACGCAGTATTTT	CASREGGWTDTQYF
TRBV18	NA	NA	TRBJ2-7	TGTGCCAGCGCGGCTGGCCAGTCTTACGAGCAGTACTTC	CASAAGQSYEQYF
TRBV19	NA	NA	TRBJ1-5	TGTGCCAGTACTCGCCAGTCCAATCAGCCCCAGCATTTT	CASTRQSNQPQHF
TRBV11-2	NA	few	TRBJ1-3	TGTGCCAGCAGCCGGACCACAGCTGTCGGCACCATATATTTT	CASSRTTAVGTIYF
TRBV4-1	NA	NA	TRBJ1-2	TGCGCCAGCAGCCAAGATCCTGGGGCAGGGCTCTATGGCTACACCTTC	CASSQDPGAGLYGYTF
TRBV9	NA	NA	TRBJ2-7	TGTGCCAGCAGCGTAGCGGGGAGAGGGGGTGAGCAGTACTTC	CASSVAGRGGEQYF
TRBV6-6	TRBD1	NA	TRBJ2-5	TGTGCCAGCAGACCCCGACAGGGCCCAGAGACCCAGTACTTC	CASRPRQGPETQYF
TRBV6-1	TRBD1	NA	TRBJ1-1	TGTGCCAGCAGTGACCCCCGGGACAGGATCCTCATGAACACTGAAGCTTTCTTT	CASSDPRDRILMNTEAFF
TRBV14	TRBD1	NA	TRBJ1-2	TGTGCCAGCAGCCAAAAGAGGGGGCTCTATGGCTACACCTTC	CASSQKRGLYGYTF